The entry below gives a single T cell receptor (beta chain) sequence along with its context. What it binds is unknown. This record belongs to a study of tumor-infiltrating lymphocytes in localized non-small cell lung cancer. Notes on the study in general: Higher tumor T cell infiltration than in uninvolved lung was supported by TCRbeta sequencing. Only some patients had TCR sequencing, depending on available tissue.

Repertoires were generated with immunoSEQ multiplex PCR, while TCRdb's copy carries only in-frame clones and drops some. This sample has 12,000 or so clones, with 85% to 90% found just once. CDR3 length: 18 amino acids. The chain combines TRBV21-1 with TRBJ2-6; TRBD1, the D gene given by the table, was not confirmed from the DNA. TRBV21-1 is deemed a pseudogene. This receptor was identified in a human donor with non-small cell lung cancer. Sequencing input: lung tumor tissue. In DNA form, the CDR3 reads TGTGCCAGCAGCAATAATGAGACAGGGAGTTTTGGGGCCAACGTCCTGACTTTC. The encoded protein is CASSNNETGSFGANVLTF.